This TCR beta chain was captured in a study of blood T cell repertoires in COVID-19. V lost 2 bases, J lost 0 bases, and 11 bases lay in between. This CDR3 is built from 16 residues. Germline V CDR1 and CDR2: SGHAT, FQNNGV. Participants' reported clinical history set cohort assignment. Some clones are missing from TCRdb's copy, which holds only in-frame ones; the method was immunoSEQ multiplex PCR. The table lists 350,000 to 550,000 clones, roughly nine tenths of them singletons. This chain links TRBV11-2 with TRBJ2-1; D unresolved. The sequence was collected from a man aged 30 to 45 who had recovered from COVID-19. Sequencing was carried out using PBMCs or T cells enriched from blood (not recorded which). The DNA for the CDR3 is TGTGCCAGCAGCTTACGCACCGCCAGCTCCTACAATGAGCAGTTCTTC. This gives the protein CASSLRTASSYNEQFF.